The rows below give T cell receptor beta chains drawn from one sample of a study of T cells in localized non-small cell lung cancer. The method was immunoSEQ multiplex PCR; TCRdb's version includes in-frame clones alone and lacks a portion of them. The sample has 20,000 to 30,000 clones; 86% are singletons. The specimen comprised peripheral blood, sampled before any cancer treatment. These receptors were obtained from a female donor of 60 years or more with stage I lung adenocarcinoma. Both conserved end residues are part of each CDR3. The D gene is left open where the match is weak.

j_gene,d_gene,v_gene,CDR3aa,CDR3nt
TRBJ1-2,.,TRBV29-1,CSGVGQGYGYTF,TGCAGCGGCGTGGGCCAGGGGTACGGCTACACCTTC
TRBJ2-7,TRBD1,TRBV5-1,CASSPGQGREQYF,TGCGCCAGCAGCCCCGGACAGGGCAGAGAGCAGTACTTC
TRBJ1-2,.,TRBV6-5,CASTDRPAYGYTF,TGTGCCAGCACCGACAGGCCCGCCTATGGCTACACCTTC
TRBJ1-3,.,TRBV27,CASRTGWEAGNTIYF,TGTGCCAGCAGAACAGGGTGGGAGGCTGGAAACACCATATATTTT
TRBJ1-2,.,TRBV30,CAWSSWRSGYTF,TGTGCCTGGAGTTCGTGGAGATCCGGCTACACCTTC
TRBJ2-7,.,TRBV5-3,CARSLYLGTSSYEQYF,TGTGCCAGAAGCTTGTATCTCGGGACAAGCTCCTACGAGCAGTACTTC
TRBJ1-5,.,TRBV11-3,CASSFRGNSNQPQHF,TGTGCCAGCAGCTTTCGGGGGAATAGCAATCAGCCCCAGCATTTT
TRBJ1-1,.,TRBV5-1,CASSLGGDAEAFF,TGCGCCAGCAGCTTGGGGGGGGATGCTGAAGCTTTCTTT
TRBJ1-2,.,TRBV5-1,CASSLLGGAEYGYTF,TGCGCCAGCAGCCTCCTCGGGGGCGCTGAATATGGCTACACCTTC
TRBJ2-3,.,TRBV5-1,CASSSLGSLTDTQYF,TGCGCCAGCAGCTCCCTCGGGTCTCTCACAGATACGCAGTATTTT
TRBJ2-1,TRBD2,TRBV2,CASSDSLLSGSNNRVQFF,TGTGCCAGCAGTGATTCTCTCCTTAGCGGGAGCAATAACCGGGTGCAGTTCTTC
TRBJ2-7,TRBD1,TRBV28,CASSQSGTAYEQYF,TGTGCCAGCAGTCAATCCGGGACAGCGTACGAGCAGTACTTC
TRBJ2-7,.,TRBV25-1,CASSEARGKEQYF,TGTGCCAGCAGTGAGGCCAGGGGAAAAGAGCAGTACTTC
TRBJ2-7,.,TRBV6-4,CASRKTPPDSLRYEQYF,TGTGCCAGCAGAAAGACCCCCCCGGACAGCCTGAGGTACGAGCAGTACTTC
TRBJ2-7,.,TRBV5-6,CASSGGTTSGEQYF,TGTGCCAGCAGCGGCGGGACAACGTCCGGCGAGCAGTACTTC
TRBJ1-5,.,TRBV2,CASKKEDTSNQPQHF,TGTGCCAGCAAGAAGGAGGACACCAGCAATCAGCCCCAGCATTTT